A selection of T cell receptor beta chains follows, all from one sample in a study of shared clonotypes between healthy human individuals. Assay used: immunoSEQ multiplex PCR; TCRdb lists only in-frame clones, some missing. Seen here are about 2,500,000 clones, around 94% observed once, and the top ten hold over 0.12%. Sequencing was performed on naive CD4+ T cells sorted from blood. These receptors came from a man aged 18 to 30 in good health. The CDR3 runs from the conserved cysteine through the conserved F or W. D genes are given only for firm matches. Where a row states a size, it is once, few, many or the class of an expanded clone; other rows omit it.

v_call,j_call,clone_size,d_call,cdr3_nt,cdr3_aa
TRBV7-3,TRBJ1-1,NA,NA,TGTGCCAGCAGCTTAACCGTGACCATGACGGCTTTCTTT,CASSLTVTMTAFF
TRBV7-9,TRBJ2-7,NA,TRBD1,TGTGCCAGCAGCTCCGGGACAGGGTGGTACGAGCAGTACTTC,CASSSGTGWYEQYF
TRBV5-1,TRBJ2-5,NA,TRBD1,TGCGCCAGCAGCTTCCGACAGGGGACGGGAGAGACCCAGTACTTC,CASSFRQGTGETQYF
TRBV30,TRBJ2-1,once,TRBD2,TGTGCCTGGAGTATCCGGACTAGCGGGTACAATGAGCAGTTCTTC,CAWSIRTSGYNEQFF
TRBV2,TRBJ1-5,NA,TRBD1,TGTGCCAGCAGTTATATACAGGGGAATCAGCCCCAGCATTTT,CASSYIQGNQPQHF
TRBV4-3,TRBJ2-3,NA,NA,TGCGCCAGCAGCCTTACTACCCTCACAGATACGCAGTATTTT,CASSLTTLTDTQYF
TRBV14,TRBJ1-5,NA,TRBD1,TGTGCCAGCAGCCAGAACAGGGGTCCAAATCAGCCCCAGCATTTT,CASSQNRGPNQPQHF
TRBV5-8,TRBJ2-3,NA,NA,TGTGCCAGCAGCTCGGACCCGGGGGCGGGCGCAGATACGCAGTATTTT,CASSSDPGAGADTQYF
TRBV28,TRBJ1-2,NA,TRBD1,TGTGCCAGCAGTTTAGAGGACAGGGTGGCGGGCTACACCTTC,CASSLEDRVAGYTF
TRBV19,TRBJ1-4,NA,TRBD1,TGTGCCAGTAGCCGTACAGGGGGGTCAACTAATGAAAAACTGTTTTTT,CASSRTGGSTNEKLFF
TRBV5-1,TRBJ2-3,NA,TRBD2,TGCGCCAGCAGCTTGGAACCTCCGGGACTAGCGGGCACAGATACGCAGTATTTT,CASSLEPPGLAGTDTQYF
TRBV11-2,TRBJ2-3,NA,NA,TGTGCCAGCAGCTTTAGGATTAGCACAGATACGCAGTATTTT,CASSFRISTDTQYF
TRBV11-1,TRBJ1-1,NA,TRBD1,TGTGCCAGCAGCACCAACAGGGGCACTAGTTATGGAGCTTTCTTT,CASSTNRGTSYGAFF
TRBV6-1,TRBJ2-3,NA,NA,TGTGCCAGCAGTGAAATAAAGCTTTGGTCCCCAGATACGCAGTATTTT,CASSEIKLWSPDTQYF
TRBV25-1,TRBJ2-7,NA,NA,TGTGCCAGCAGTGAATTGAGGAAGAGCGACCCCTCCGTTGAGTACTTC,CASSELRKSDPSVEYF
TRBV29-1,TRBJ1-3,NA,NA,TGCAGCGTGGTGGCTGGAAACACCATATATTTT,CSVVAGNTIYF
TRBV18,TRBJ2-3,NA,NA,TGTGCCAGCTCACAAACAGATACGCAGTATTTT,CASSQTDTQYF
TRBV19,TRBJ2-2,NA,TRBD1,TGTGCCAGTAGTAAGAGGGGACAGGAGAGCTCTAACACCGGGGAGCTGTTTTTT,CASSKRGQESSNTGELFF
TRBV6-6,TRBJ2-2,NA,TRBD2,TGTGCCAGCAGTACCGGGACTAGCGGGAACACCGGGGAGCTGTTTTTT,CASSTGTSGNTGELFF
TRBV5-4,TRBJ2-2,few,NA,TGTGCCAGCAGCCGAAGGGGAACCGGGGAGCTGTTTTTT,CASSRRGTGELFF
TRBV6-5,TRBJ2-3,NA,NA,TGTGCCAGCAGTCGACGGTCCGGCGATACGCAGTATTTT,CASSRRSGDTQYF
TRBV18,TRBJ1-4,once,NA,TGTGCCAGCTCACCACCGCAATCAGGGTCCCGTGAAAAACTGTTTTTT,CASSPPQSGSREKLFF
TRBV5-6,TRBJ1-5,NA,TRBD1,TGTGCCAGCACCCTTAGGGGGCGATTAAATCAGCCCCAGCATTTT,CASTLRGRLNQPQHF
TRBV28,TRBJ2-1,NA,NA,TGTGCCAGCAGTTTAGAGGGCAGGTCCCATGAGCAGTTCTTC,CASSLEGRSHEQFF
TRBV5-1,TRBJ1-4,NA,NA,TGCGCCACCCGAACCGGGACGCCCGCACAGGGTAATGAAAAACTGTTTTTT,CATRTGTPAQGNEKLFF
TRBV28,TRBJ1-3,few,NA,TGTGCCAGCATCTTTGCGCCTGGGTCGGGACGCGGAAACACCATATATTTT,CASIFAPGSGRGNTIYF
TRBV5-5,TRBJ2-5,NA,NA,TGTGCCAGCAGCGGGAGTTGGGAGACCCAGTACTTC,CASSGSWETQYF
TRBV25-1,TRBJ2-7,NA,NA,TGTGCCAGCAGTGACCTGGGCTACGAGCAGTACTTC,CASSDLGYEQYF
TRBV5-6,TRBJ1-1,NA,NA,TGTGCCAGCAGCTTGGGCATGGACCGCCTAAACACTGAAGCTTTCTTT,CASSLGMDRLNTEAFF
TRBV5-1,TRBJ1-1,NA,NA,TGCGCCAGCAGCCCGGGGGGAGGCTTGCTGAACACTGAAGCTTTCTTT,CASSPGGGLLNTEAFF
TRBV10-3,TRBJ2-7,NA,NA,TGTGCCATCAGTCCCGGGACGGGCTTTTACGAGCAGTACTTC,CAISPGTGFYEQYF
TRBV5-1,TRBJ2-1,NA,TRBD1,TGCGCCAGCAGCATCCTCGGGACAGGGATGGCGAATGAGCAGTTCTTC,CASSILGTGMANEQFF
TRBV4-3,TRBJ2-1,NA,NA,TGCGCCAGCAGCCAAGATCGGGCGTGGAATGAGCAGTTCTTC,CASSQDRAWNEQFF
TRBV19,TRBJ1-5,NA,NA,TGTGCCAGTAGTATAGGCAGGGCTGGTGAGGGCAATCAGCCCCAGCATTTT,CASSIGRAGEGNQPQHF
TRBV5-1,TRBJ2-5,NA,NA,TGCGCCAGCAGCTTGTACCTACAGACGGGGGAGACCCAGTACTTC,CASSLYLQTGETQYF
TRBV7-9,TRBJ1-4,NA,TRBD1,TGTGCCAGCAGCCCAAACAGGGGCGGGAATGAAAAACTGTTTTTT,CASSPNRGGNEKLFF
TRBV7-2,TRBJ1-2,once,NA,TGTGCCAGCAGCTTAGGTAGCAGAGGCTATGGCTACACCTTC,CASSLGSRGYGYTF
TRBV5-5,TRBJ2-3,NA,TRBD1,TGTGCCAGCAGCATAACAGGGGAAGATACGCAGTATTTT,CASSITGEDTQYF
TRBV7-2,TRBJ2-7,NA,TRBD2,TGTGCCAGCAGCGTAGACCCCTCTAGCGGAACCTACGAGCAGTACTTC,CASSVDPSSGTYEQYF
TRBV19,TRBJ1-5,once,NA,TGTGCCAGTAGTATTCAACGGGCTGGCAATCAGCCCCAGCATTTT,CASSIQRAGNQPQHF
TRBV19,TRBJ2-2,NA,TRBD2,TGTGCCAGCTCTACTAGCGGGGGGGATGTCGGGGAGCTGTTTTTT,CASSTSGGDVGELFF
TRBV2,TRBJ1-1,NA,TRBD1,TGTGCCAGCACTAGGACAGGGGGCATTAACACTGAAGCTTTCTTT,CASTRTGGINTEAFF
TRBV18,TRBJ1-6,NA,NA,TGTGCCAGCTCACCGGCGGACATAAAGAGTTCACCCCTCCACTTT,CASSPADIKSSPLHF
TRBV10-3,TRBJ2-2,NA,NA,TGTGCCATCAGTGAGACAAGACAGGCTCCGGGCAGCGGGGAGCTGTTTTTT,CAISETRQAPGSGELFF
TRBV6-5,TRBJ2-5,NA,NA,TGTGCCAGCAGATATGACTACTGGACTGAAGAGACCCAGTACTTC,CASRYDYWTEETQYF
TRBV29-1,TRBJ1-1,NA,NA,TGCAGCGTTGTGGGGAATGGGGACACTGAAGCTTTCTTT,CSVVGNGDTEAFF
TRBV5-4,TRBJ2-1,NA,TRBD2,TGTGCCAGCAGCTTGGGCGGGGGGGTATACAATGAGCAGTTCTTC,CASSLGGGVYNEQFF
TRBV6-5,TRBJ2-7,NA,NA,TGTGCCAGCAGCCGGGGGACTGCTTACGAGCAGTACTTC,CASSRGTAYEQYF